Presented here are 15 T cell receptor beta chains from one specimen sequenced in a study of blood T cell repertoires in COVID-19. Generated by immunoSEQ multiplex PCR, the TCRdb table keeps only in-frame clones and is missing some. The sample shows around 380,000 clones, roughly 86% of them seen only once. Input material: peripheral blood. These receptors all come from a human donor with acute or convalescent COVID-19. The donor label of this sample is uncertain.

In the case of this clone: This sample includes further DNA sequences coding for the same CDR3. This chain joins TRBV7-8 and TRBJ1-5; weak D call: TRBD1 (5 bases). Trimming removed 3 bases from V and 3 bases from J, with 6 bases in between. The CDR3 consists of 13 residues. Per the germline V gene, CDR1 is SGHVS and CDR2 is FQNEAQ. CDR3 loop: CASSLTDNQPQHF. CDR3 in DNA: TGTGCCAGCAGCTTGACAGACAATCAGCCCCAGCATTTT. Drawing the rest from reference TRBV7-8 and TRBJ1-5, the complete variable domain is GAGVSQSPRYKVAKRGQDVALRCDPISGHVSLFWYQQALGQGPEFLTYFQNEAQLDKSGLPSDRFFAERPEGSVSTLKIQRTQQEDSAVYLCASSLTDNQPQHFGDGTRLSIL.

CDR3 amino acids: CASSLITGGNSPLHF. The CDR3 DNA is TGTGCCAGCAGCTTAATAACAGGGGGTAATTCACCCCTCCACTTT. The chain carries TRBV5-6 and TRBJ1-6; TRBD1 matches 8 bases. The V gene's germline CDR1 is SGHDT and CDR2 YYEEEE. V was pared by 2 bases and J by 6 bases, with 4 bases of the junction left unmatched. The CDR3 spans 15 residues.

CDR3 amino acids: CASGGLIQETQYF. The CDR3 coding sequence is TGTGCCAGTGGAGGGCTAATTCAAGAGACCCAGTACTTC. This sequence joins TRBV2 and TRBJ2-5; D is perhaps TRBD2 (6 bases). The V gene lost 9 bases and the J gene lost 2 bases, with 13 bases spanning the gap. Germline CDR1 is SNHLY and CDR2 is FYNNEI. The CDR3 spans 13 residues.

This clone came up once. This chain uses TRBV19 with TRBJ1-2, with unresolved D. Germline loops: CDR1 LNHDA, CDR2 SQIVND (reference sequence). The CDR3 consists of 15 residues. Trimming removed 7 bases at V and 0 bases at J, with 15 bases between. CDR3 coding DNA: TGTGCCAGTACCCTAAGGGCGGGTACTAACTATGGCTACACCTTC. Encoded protein: CASTLRAGTNYGYTF. Full variable domain (rest looked up from reference TRBV19 and TRBJ1-2): DGGITQSPKYLFRKEGQNVTLSCEQNLNHDAMYWYRQDPGQGLRLIYYSQIVNDFQKGDIAEGYSVSREKKESFPLTVTSAQKNPTAFYLCASTLRAGTNYGYTFGSGTRLTVV.

The chain has TRBV10-1 and TRBJ2-1, with 11 bases matching TRBD2. CDR1 is WNHNN and CDR2 is SYGVQD in the germline V gene (reference sequence). The CDR3 is made up of 15 amino acids. Trimming cost V 3 bases and J 6 bases; bases outside gene matches: 4. For the CDR3, the DNA is TGCGCCAGCAGTGATAGCGGGAGGGCCCGCAATGAGCAGTTCTTC. Translating it yields CASSDSGRARNEQFF.

This clone was seen a single time. This chain uses TRBV11-2 with TRBJ1-1; D unclear. CDR3 length equals 15 residues. V lost 0 bases, J lost 5 bases, and 13 bases lay in between. Germline V lookup: CDR1 SGHAT, CDR2 FQNNGV. The CDR3 DNA reads TGTGCCAGCAGCTTAGACCCTGCACACGGGACTGAAGCTTTCTTT. It codes for CASSLDPAHGTEAFF.

The V gene is TRBV7-2, the J gene TRBJ1-2; 7 bases are a match to TRBD1. CDR1 is SGHTA and CDR2 is FQGNSA in the germline V gene. After removal of 5 bases from V and 6 bases from J, the junction contained 6 bases not matched to a gene. The length of the CDR3 is 13 residues. DNA for the CDR3: TGTGCCAGCAGCCAGGGACAGCATGATGGCTACACCTTC. Its protein is CASSQGQHDGYTF.

This clone was recorded once. J is TRBJ1-2 and V is TRBV2, with a tentative D call TRBD1 (5 bases). CDR1 and CDR2 from the germline V gene are SNHLY and FYNNEI. Trimming took off 9 bases at V and 8 bases at J, with 16 bases between the two ends. CDR3 length equals 12 residues. The CDR3 region is CASGRVYEGYTF. CDR3 nucleotides: TGTGCCAGTGGCAGGGTGTACGAGGGCTACACCTTC.

This clone was recorded only once. V and J are TRBV19 and TRBJ2-7; 7 nucleotides match TRBD1. The CDR3 runs 14 residues. From germline, CDR1 is LNHDA and CDR2 SQIVND (reference sequence). V shed 6 bases, J shed 5 bases, and the junction held 10 bases outside the gene matches. The CDR3 here is CASSQDRWAHEQYF. The CDR3 nucleotides read TGTGCCAGTAGCCAGGACAGGTGGGCCCACGAGCAGTACTTC.

This clone has just a few counts. The V call is TRBV2, the J call TRBJ2-1, with TRBD1 matching 8 bases. Trimming took 4 bases from V and 4 from J; bases not matched to a gene: 6. Germline CDR1 reads SNHLY; CDR2 reads FYNNEI. This CDR3 is built from 15 residues. The CDR3: CASSVEQGGYNEQFF. In nucleotides, the CDR3 is TGTGCCAGCAGTGTCGAACAGGGGGGTTACAATGAGCAGTTCTTC.

V and J are TRBV5-1 and TRBJ2-7, with 8 positions matching TRBD1. CDR1 is SGHRS, CDR2 YFSETQ, per germline. This CDR3 has 17 residues. V lost 0 bases and J lost 3; bases outside the gene matches: 11. The CDR3 sequence is CASSLGITGGRFYEQYF. CDR3 sequence (DNA): TGCGCCAGCAGCTTGGGGATAACAGGGGGAAGGTTCTACGAGCAGTACTTC.

The V call is TRBV6-5, the J call TRBJ1-1; D remains unclear. This CDR3 region has 15 residues. The V gene lost 7 bases and the J gene lost 0 bases, with 15 bases spanning the gap. Per the germline V gene, CDR1 is MNHEY and CDR2 is SVGAGI. As DNA, the CDR3 is TGTGCCAGCAACCCCGCGGTCCCCGTGAACACTGAAGCTTTCTTT. It codes for CASNPAVPVNTEAFF.

This clone has a handful of counts. This chain joins TRBV10-3 and TRBJ2-2; tentative D call: TRBD2 (6 bases). Germline CDR1 and CDR2: ENHRY and SYGVKD. Trimming removed 0 bases from V and 4 bases from J, with 6 bases in between. This CDR3 is 14 amino acids long. CDR3: CAISESGGTGELFF. The CDR3 DNA is TGTGCCATCAGTGAGTCGGGGGGCACCGGGGAGCTGTTTTTT.

The rearrangement links TRBV7-9 to TRBJ1-5, with D maybe TRBD1 (5 bases). Per germline, CDR1 SEHNR and CDR2 FQNEAQ (reference sequence). The CDR3 spans 15 residues. V was clipped by 5 bases and J by 3 bases, with 14 bases between them. The CDR3 coding sequence is TGTGCCAGCAGCGGGGGGAGGGGCTACAATCAGCCCCAGCATTTT. Its protein product is CASSGGRGYNQPQHF.

The chain joins TRBV19 to TRBJ2-1; D gene uncertain. From germline, CDR1 is LNHDA and CDR2 SQIVND (reference sequence). With 5 bases removed from V and 7 bases from J, the gap between germline ends came to 12 bases. This CDR3 spans 13 amino acids. In nucleotides, the CDR3 is TGTGCCAGTAGTCCCTTTTTCGGTAATGAGCAGTTCTTC. Protein sequence: CASSPFFGNEQFF.